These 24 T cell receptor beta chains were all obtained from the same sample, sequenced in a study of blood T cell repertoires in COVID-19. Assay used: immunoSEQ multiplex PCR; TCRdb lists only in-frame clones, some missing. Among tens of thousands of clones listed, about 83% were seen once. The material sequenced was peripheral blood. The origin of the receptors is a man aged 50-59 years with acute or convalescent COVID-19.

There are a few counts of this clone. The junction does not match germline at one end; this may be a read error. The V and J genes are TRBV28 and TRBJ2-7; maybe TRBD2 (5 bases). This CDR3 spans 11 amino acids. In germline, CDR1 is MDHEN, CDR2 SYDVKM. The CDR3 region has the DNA TGTGCCAGCAGTTTAATTGAGGGATTACACTTC. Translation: CASSLIEGLHF.

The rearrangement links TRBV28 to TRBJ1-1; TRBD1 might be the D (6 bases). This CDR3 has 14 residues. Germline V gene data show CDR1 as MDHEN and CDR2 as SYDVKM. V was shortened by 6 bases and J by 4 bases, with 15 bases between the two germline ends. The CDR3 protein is CASSRGGLGTEAFF. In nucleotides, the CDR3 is TGTGCCAGCAGCCGAGGGGGTCTGGGCACTGAAGCTTTCTTT.

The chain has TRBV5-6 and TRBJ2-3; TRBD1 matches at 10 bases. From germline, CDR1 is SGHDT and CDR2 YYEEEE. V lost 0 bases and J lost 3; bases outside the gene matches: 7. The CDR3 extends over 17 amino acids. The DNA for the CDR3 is TGTGCCAGCAGCTTGGCCCTTTTGGGACAGGGGACAGATACGCAGTATTTT. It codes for CASSLALLGQGTDTQYF.

For the CDR3, the DNA is TGCGCCAGCAGAATTACAGGGGGCGATGGCTACACCTTC. The encoded protein is CASRITGGDGYTF. The V gene is TRBV5-1, the J gene TRBJ1-2, with 9 bases identical to TRBD1. CDR1 and CDR2 from the germline V gene are SGHRS and YFSETQ. The CDR3 runs to 13 residues. Trimming removed 5 bases from V and 6 bases from J; junction bases left unmatched: 5.

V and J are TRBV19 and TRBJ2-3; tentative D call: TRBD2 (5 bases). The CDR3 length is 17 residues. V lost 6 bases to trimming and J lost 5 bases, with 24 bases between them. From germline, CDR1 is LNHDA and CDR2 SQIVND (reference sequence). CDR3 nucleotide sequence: TGTGCCAGTAGCACCAGCTTTGTGAGGGAACGAGTAGATACGCAGTATTTT. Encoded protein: CASSTSFVRERVDTQYF. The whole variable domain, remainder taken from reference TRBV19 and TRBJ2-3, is DGGITQSPKYLFRKEGQNVTLSCEQNLNHDAMYWYRQDPGQGLRLIYYSQIVNDFQKGDIAEGYSVSREKKESFPLTVTSAQKNPTAFYLCASSTSFVRERVDTQYFGPGTRLTVL.

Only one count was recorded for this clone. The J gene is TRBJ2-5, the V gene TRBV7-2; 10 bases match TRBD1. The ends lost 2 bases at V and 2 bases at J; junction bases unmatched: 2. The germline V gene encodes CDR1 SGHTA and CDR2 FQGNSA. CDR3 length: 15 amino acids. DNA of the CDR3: TGTGCCAGCAGCTTATTGGGACAGGGGCAAGAGACCCAGTACTTC. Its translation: CASSLLGQGQETQYF.

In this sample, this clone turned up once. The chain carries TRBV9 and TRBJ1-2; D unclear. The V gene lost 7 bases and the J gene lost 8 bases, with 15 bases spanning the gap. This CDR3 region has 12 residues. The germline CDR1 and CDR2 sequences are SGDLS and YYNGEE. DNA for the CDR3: TGTGCCAGCTCCCTGGTGACTTCCGGCTACACCTTC. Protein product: CASSLVTSGYTF.

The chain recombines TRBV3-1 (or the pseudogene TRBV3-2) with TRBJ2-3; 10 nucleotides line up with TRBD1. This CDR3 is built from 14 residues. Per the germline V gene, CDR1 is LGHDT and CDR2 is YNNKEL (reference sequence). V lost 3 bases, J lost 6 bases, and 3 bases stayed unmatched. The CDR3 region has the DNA TGTGCCAGCAGCCAGGGACAGGGGCTGGATACGCAGTATTTT. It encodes CASSQGQGLDTQYF.

The CDR3 loop reads CASSADRAHQPQHF. CDR3 in DNA: TGTGCCAGCAGTGCGGACAGGGCACATCAGCCCCAGCATTTT. The chain couples TRBV28 to TRBJ1-5; 8 bases are shared with TRBD1. The CDR3 spans 14 residues. The ends lost 5 bases at V and 5 bases at J; junction bases unmatched: 5. Per germline, CDR1 MDHEN and CDR2 SYDVKM. Supplemented by reference TRBV28 and TRBJ1-5, the full variable domain reads DVKVTQSSRYLVKRTGEKVFLECVQDMDHENMFWYRQDPGLGLRLIYFSYDVKMKEKGDIPEGYSVSREKKERFSLILESASTNQTSMYLCASSADRAHQPQHFGDGTRLSIL.

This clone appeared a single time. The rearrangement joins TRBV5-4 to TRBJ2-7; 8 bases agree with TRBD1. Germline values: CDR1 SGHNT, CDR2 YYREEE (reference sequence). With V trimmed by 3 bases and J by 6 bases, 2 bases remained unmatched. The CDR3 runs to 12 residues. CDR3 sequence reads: CASSSDRAEQYF. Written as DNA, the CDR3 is TGTGCCAGCAGCTCGGACAGGGCCGAGCAGTACTTC.

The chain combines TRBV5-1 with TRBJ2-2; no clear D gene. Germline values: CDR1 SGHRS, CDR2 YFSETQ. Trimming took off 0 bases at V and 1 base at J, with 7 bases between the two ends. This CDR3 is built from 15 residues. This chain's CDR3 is CASSLAAGNTGELFF. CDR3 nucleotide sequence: TGCGCCAGCAGCTTGGCGGCAGGGAACACCGGGGAGCTGTTTTTT.

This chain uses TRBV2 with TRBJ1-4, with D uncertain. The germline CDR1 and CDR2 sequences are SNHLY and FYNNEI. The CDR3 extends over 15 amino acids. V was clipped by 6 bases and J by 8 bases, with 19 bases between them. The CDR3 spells CASRRNDNLAEKLFF. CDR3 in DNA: TGTGCCAGCAGAAGAAACGACAACCTCGCGGAAAAACTGTTTTTT.

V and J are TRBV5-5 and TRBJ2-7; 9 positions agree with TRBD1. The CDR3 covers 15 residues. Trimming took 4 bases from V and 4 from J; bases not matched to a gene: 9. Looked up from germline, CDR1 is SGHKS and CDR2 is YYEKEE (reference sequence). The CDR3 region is CASSGTGGALYEQYF. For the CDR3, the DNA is TGTGCCAGCAGCGGAACAGGGGGCGCGTTGTACGAGCAGTACTTC.

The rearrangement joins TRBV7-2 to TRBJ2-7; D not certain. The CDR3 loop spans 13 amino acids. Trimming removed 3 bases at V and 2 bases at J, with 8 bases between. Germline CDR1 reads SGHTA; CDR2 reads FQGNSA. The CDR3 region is CASSFVPAYEQYF. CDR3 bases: TGTGCCAGCAGCTTTGTTCCCGCCTACGAGCAGTACTTC.

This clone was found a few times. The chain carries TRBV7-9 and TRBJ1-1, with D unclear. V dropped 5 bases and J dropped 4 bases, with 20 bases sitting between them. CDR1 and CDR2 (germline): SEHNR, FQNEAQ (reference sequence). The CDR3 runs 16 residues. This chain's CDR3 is CASSRIMTRTGTEAFF. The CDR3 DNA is TGTGCCAGCAGCCGAATCATGACCCGAACGGGCACTGAAGCTTTCTTT.

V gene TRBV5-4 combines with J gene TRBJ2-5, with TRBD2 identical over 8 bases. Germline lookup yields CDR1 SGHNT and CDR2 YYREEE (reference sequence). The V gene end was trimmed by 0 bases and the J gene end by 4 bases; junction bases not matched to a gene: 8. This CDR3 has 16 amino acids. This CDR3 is CASSLGGLVLSETQYF. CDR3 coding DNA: TGTGCCAGCAGCTTGGGGGGACTAGTTTTGTCAGAGACCCAGTACTTC.

The CDR3 protein is CASSLAQREAFF. CDR3 nucleotides: TGTGCCAGCAGCTTAGCCCAGCGTGAAGCTTTCTTT. The chain joins TRBV7-9 to TRBJ1-1; D is ambiguous. This CDR3 has 12 residues. Germline V gives CDR1 SEHNR, CDR2 FQNEAQ (reference sequence). V was cut by 0 bases and J by 7 bases, with 6 bases left in between.

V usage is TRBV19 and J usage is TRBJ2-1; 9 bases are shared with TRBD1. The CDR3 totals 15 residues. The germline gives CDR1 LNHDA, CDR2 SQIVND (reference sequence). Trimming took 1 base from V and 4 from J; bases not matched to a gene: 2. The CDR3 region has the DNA TGTGCCAGTAGTATAGGGGGACAGGGATACAATGAGCAGTTCTTC. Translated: CASSIGGQGYNEQFF.

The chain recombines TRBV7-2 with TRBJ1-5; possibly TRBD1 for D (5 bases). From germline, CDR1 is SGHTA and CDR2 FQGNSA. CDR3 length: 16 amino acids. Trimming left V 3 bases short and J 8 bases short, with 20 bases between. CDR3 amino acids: CASSFNPSGSGEPQHF. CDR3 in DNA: TGTGCCAGCAGCTTCAATCCCTCCGGTTCGGGGGAGCCCCAGCATTTT. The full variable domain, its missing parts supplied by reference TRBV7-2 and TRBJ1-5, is GAGVSQSPSNKVTEKGKDVELRCDPISGHTALYWYRQSLGQGLEFLIYFQGNSAPDKSGLPSDRFSAERTGGSVSTLTIQRTQQEDSAVYLCASSFNPSGSGEPQHFGDGTRLSIL.

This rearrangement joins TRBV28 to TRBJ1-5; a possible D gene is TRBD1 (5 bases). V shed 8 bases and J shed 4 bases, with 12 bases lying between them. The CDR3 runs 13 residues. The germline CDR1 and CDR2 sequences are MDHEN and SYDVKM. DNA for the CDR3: TGTGCCAGCTCACGACGGGGGAATCAGCCCCAGCATTTT. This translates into CASSRRGNQPQHF.

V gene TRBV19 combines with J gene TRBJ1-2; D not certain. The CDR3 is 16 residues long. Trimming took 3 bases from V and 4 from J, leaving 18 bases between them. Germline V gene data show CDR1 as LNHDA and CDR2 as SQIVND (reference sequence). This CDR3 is CASSMGSQSRSYGYTF. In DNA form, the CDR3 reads TGTGCCAGTAGTATGGGCAGCCAAAGCCGTTCCTATGGCTACACCTTC.

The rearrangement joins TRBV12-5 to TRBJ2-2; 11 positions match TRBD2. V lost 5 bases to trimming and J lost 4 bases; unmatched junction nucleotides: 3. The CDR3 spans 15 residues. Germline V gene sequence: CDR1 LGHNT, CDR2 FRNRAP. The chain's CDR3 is CASGLGLAGTGELFF. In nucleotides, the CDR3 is TGTGCTAGTGGTCTCGGACTAGCGGGCACCGGGGAGCTGTTTTTT.

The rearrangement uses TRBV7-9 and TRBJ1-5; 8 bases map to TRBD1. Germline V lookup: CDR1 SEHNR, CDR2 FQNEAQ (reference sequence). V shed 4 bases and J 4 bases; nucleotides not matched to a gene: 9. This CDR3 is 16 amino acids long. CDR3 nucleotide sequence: TGTGCCAGCAGCTCAGCCGGACAGGGAGAAAATCAGCCCCAGCATTTT. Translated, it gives CASSSAGQGENQPQHF.

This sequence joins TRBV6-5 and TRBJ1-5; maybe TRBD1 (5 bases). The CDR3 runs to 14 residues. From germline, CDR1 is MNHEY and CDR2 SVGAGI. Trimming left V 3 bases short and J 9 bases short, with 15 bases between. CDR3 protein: CASSYGQGLGPQHF. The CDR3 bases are TGTGCCAGCAGTTATGGGCAGGGCCTTGGGCCCCAGCATTTT.